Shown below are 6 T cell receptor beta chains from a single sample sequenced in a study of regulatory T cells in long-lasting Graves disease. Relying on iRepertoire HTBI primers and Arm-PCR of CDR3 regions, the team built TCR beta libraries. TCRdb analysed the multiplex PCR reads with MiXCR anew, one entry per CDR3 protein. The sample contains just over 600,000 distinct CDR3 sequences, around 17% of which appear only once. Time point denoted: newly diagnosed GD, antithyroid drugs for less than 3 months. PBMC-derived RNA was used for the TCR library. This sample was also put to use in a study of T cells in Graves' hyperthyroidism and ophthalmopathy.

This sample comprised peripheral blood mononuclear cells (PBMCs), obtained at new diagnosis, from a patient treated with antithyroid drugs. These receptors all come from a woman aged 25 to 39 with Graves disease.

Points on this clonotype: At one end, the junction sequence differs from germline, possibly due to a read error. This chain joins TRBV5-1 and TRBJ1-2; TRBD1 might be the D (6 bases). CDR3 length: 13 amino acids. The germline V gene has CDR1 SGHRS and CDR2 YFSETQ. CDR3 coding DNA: TGCGCCAGCAGCTTGGGGGACAAATATGGCTGCACCTTC. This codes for CASSLGDKYGCTF.

CDR3 in amino acids: CASQTDTMSPLHF. The CDR3 nucleotides read TGCGCCAGCCAGACTGACACCATGTCACCCCTCCACTTT. The rearrangement joins TRBV5-1 to TRBJ1-6; D unclear. Trimming cost V 7 bases and J 10 bases, with 15 bases left between them. CDR3 length equals 13 residues. Germline V gene sequence: CDR1 SGHRS, CDR2 YFSETQ.

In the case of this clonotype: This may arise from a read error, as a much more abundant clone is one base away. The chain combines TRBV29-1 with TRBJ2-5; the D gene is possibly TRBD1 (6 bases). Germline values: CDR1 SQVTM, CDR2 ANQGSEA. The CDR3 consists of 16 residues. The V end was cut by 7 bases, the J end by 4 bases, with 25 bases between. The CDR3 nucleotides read TGCAGCGCCAAGGGGATCCGGGACAAACTACGAGAGACCCAGTACTTC. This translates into CSAKGIRDKLRETQYF.

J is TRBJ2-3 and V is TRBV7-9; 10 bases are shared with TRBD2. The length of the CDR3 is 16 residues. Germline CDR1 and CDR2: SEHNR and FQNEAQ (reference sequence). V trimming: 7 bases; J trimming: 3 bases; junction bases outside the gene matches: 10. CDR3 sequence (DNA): TGTGCCAGCACTTTAGGGACTAGCGTAGGTACAGATACGCAGTATTTT. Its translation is CASTLGTSVGTDTQYF.

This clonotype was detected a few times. The CDR3 DNA reads as TGTGCCACCAGTGATTCTACCGGGGATGAGCAGTTCTTC. Residues: CATSDSTGDEQFF. The chain recombines TRBV24-1 with TRBJ2-1, with D possibly matching TRBD2 (5 bases). The CDR3 covers 13 residues. Germline V gene data show CDR1 as KGHDR and CDR2 as SFDVKD. V was clipped by 2 bases and J by 8 bases, with 9 bases between them.

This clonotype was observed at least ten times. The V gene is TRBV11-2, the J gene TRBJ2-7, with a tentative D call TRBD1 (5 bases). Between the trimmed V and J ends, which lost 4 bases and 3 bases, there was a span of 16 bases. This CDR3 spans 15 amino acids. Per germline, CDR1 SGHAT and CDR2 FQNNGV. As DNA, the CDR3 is TGTGCCAGCAGCTCACCAATAATCGACAGCTACGAGCAGTACTTC. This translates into CASSSPIIDSYEQYF.